Each of the 24 T cell receptor beta chains below was sequenced from the same sample in a study of neurological immune-mediated disorders. A single record per CDR3 protein comes from TCRdb applying MiXCR to the 5' RACE reads. The sample includes under 50,000 distinct CDR3 sequences, over 10% seen only once; the top ten take less than 5.5%. Time point described: longitudinal time-point 2. Sequenced input: PBMCs. These receptors were collected from a male donor with HTLV-1-associated myelopathy (HAM/TSP).

This clonotype was seen many times. This rearrangement joins TRBV20-1 to TRBJ1-6; TRBD1 aligns across 9 bases. Germline V gene lookup returns CDR1 DFQATT and CDR2 SNEGSKA (reference sequence). V shed 7 bases and J 7 bases; nucleotides not matched to a gene: 5. The CDR3 is made up of 13 amino acids. The CDR3 DNA reads as TGCAGTGGCCCCGGGACAGGGAATTCACCCCTCCACTTT. Translated: CSGPGTGNSPLHF.

This clonotype appeared many times. The rearrangement uses TRBV4-1 and TRBJ2-7; the match to TRBD2 covers 10 bases. V lost 1 base, J lost 4 bases, and 4 bases stayed unmatched. This CDR3 comprises 15 residues. Germline V gene sequence: CDR1 MGHRA, CDR2 YSYEKL. As DNA, the CDR3 is TGCGCCAGCAGCCAAGGGACTAGCGGTAATTACGAGCAGTACTTC. Its translation is CASSQGTSGNYEQYF.

The J gene is TRBJ2-7, the V gene TRBV7-7, with D tentatively TRBD2 (5 bases). The CDR3 covers 15 residues. The germline V and J ends were trimmed by 2 bases and 7 bases, with 18 bases remaining between them. Germline assignment: CDR1 SSHAT and CDR2 FNYEAQ (reference sequence). The CDR3, as DNA: TGTGCCAGCAGCTTACTTCGGGGTCTATCGAAAGAGCAGTACTTC. This sequence encodes CASSLLRGLSKEQYF.

This clonotype was seen ten or more times. The V call is TRBV20-1, the J call TRBJ1-2; 7 bases are a match to TRBD1. Germline V CDR1 and CDR2: DFQATT, SNEGSKA (reference sequence). The junction had 5 bases not matched to a gene; V was cut back by 1 base and J by 3 bases. This CDR3 comprises 14 residues. In nucleotides, the CDR3 is TGCAGTGCTAGAGCACTAACAGGGGACTATGGCTACACCTTC. This encodes CSARALTGDYGYTF.

With respect to this clonotype: With a much larger clone just one base away, this may be a read error. The chain couples TRBV6-1 to TRBJ1-4; unclear D gene. CDR3 length: 15 amino acids. The germline V gene has CDR1 MNHNS and CDR2 SASEGT. Trimming pared 4 bases from V and 7 bases from J, leaving 16 bases between. Written as DNA, the CDR3 is TGTGCCAGCAGTGGCGTCCACGGTAGCGGTGAAAAACTGTTTTTT. This encodes CASSGVHGSGEKLFF.

This clonotype was observed many times. The V and J genes are TRBV28 and TRBJ1-5, with a tentative D call TRBD1 (6 bases). The CDR3 extends over 15 amino acids. Germline CDR1 MDHEN, CDR2 SYDVKM. With 4 bases removed from V and 2 bases from J, the gap between germline ends came to 12 bases. DNA of the CDR3: TGTGCCAGCAGTTCCAGACAGGTCGGCAATCAGCCCCAGCATTTT. Amino acids: CASSSRQVGNQPQHF.

This clonotype appeared many times. V gene TRBV20-1 combines with J gene TRBJ2-5; 13 nucleotides agree with TRBD2. Trimming cost V 0 bases and J 0 bases; bases outside gene matches: 4. CDR3 length equals 17 residues. In germline, CDR1 is DFQATT, CDR2 SNEGSKA (reference sequence). The CDR3 loop is CSARDGLAGAYQETQYF. The CDR3 bases are TGCAGTGCTAGAGATGGACTAGCGGGGGCGTACCAAGAGACCCAGTACTTC.

This clonotype was recorded at least ten times. This chain uses TRBV7-2 with TRBJ2-5, with 9 bases lining up with TRBD1. Trimming cost V 5 bases and J 1 base; bases outside gene matches: 14. The CDR3 totals 18 residues. The germline V gene encodes CDR1 SGHTA and CDR2 FQGNSA. Here the CDR3 reads CASSPHRGRISSQETQYF. DNA for the CDR3: TGTGCCAGCAGCCCGCACAGGGGGCGGATTTCAAGCCAAGAGACCCAGTACTTC. The whole variable domain, remainder taken from reference TRBV7-2 and TRBJ2-5, is GAGVSQSPSNKVTEKGKDVELRCDPISGHTALYWYRQSLGQGLEFLIYFQGNSAPDKSGLPSDRFSAERTGGSVSTLTIQRTQQEDSAVYLCASSPHRGRISSQETQYFGPGTRLLVL.

Ten or more counts support this clonotype. This rearrangement joins TRBV20-1 to TRBJ1-6, with TRBD1 as a possible D gene (6 bases). This CDR3 comprises 14 residues. V lost 2 bases to trimming and J lost 9 bases, with 14 bases between them. Per the germline V gene, CDR1 is DFQATT and CDR2 is SNEGSKA (reference sequence). The CDR3 sequence is CSARRDNSVSPLHF. In DNA form, the CDR3 reads TGCAGTGCTAGACGGGACAACTCAGTTTCACCCCTCCACTTT.

This clonotype was counted many times. This sequence joins TRBV5-1 and TRBJ1-5; D perhaps matches TRBD1 (5 bases). This CDR3 is 15 amino acids long. V lost 0 bases to trimming and J lost 2 bases, with 9 bases between them. Germline V CDR1 and CDR2: SGHRS, YFSETQ. CDR3 residues: CASSLEWGGNQPQHF. In nucleotides, the CDR3 is TGCGCCAGCAGCTTGGAGTGGGGGGGCAATCAGCCCCAGCATTTT.

In this sample, this clonotype turned up many times. This chain links TRBV9 with TRBJ1-1; D remains ambiguous. Germline loops: CDR1 SGDLS, CDR2 YYNGEE. The V end was cut by 0 bases, the J end by 5 bases, with 11 bases between. This CDR3 spans 14 amino acids. CDR3 region: CASSVEVEWTEAFF. The CDR3 coding sequence is TGTGCCAGCAGCGTAGAGGTAGAGTGGACTGAAGCTTTCTTT.

The table lists this clonotype with many counts. The genes are TRBV28 and TRBJ2-5; D might be TRBD1 or TRBD2, each matching 5 bases. Germline lookup yields CDR1 MDHEN and CDR2 SYDVKM. The V gene lost 7 bases and the J gene lost 4 bases, with 16 bases spanning the gap. This CDR3 region has 14 residues. CDR3 sequence (DNA): TGTGCCAGCACCTACGAGGGGCTGGGAGAGACCCAGTACTTC. This encodes CASTYEGLGETQYF.

This clonotype appeared many times. The gene calls are TRBV12-3 or TRBV12-4 and TRBJ1-5; weak D call: TRBD1 (6 bases). The CDR3 covers 16 residues. Trimming removed 0 bases at V and 11 bases at J, with 20 bases between. In DNA form, the CDR3 reads TGTGCCAGCAGTTTAGCGCTGTCAGGGGCTATGATAGCCCAGCATTTT. This sequence encodes CASSLALSGAMIAQHF.

This clonotype has at least ten counts. V is TRBV20-1 and J is TRBJ2-5; D gene ambiguous. Germline V lookup: CDR1 DFQATT, CDR2 SNEGSKA (reference sequence). The germline V and J ends were trimmed by 7 bases and 1 base, with 16 bases remaining between them. The length of the CDR3 is 14 residues. CDR3 sequence (DNA): TGCAGTGGATTTGGAGAGAGGATCCAAGAGACCCAGTACTTC. Amino acids: CSGFGERIQETQYF.

In its sample, this clonotype was seen many times. This chain joins TRBV20-1 and TRBJ2-7; TRBD2 matches at 9 bases. The CDR3 spans 13 residues. The trim removed 3 bases at V and 5 bases at J, leaving 5 bases unmatched. Per the germline V gene, CDR1 is DFQATT and CDR2 is SNEGSKA (reference sequence). The CDR3 reads CSARRGGRDEQYF. Here the CDR3 DNA reads TGCAGTGCTAGGCGGGGGGGGCGGGACGAGCAGTACTTC.

This chain's CDR3 is CASSFHMGGQGRHTQYF. The CDR3 DNA is TGTGCCAGCAGTTTTCACATGGGGGGGCAAGGCAGGCATACGCAGTATTTT. This chain links TRBV12-3 or TRBV12-4 with TRBJ2-3, with D possibly TRBD2 on 7 matching bases. V was pared by 3 bases and J by 7 bases, with 23 bases between. This CDR3 spans 17 amino acids.

The table lists this clonotype with many counts. V is TRBV20-1 and J is TRBJ2-1, with 15 nucleotides matching TRBD2. V was clipped by 0 bases and J by 11 bases; unmatched bases: 5. Germline-derived CDR1 and CDR2 are DFQATT and SNEGSKA (reference sequence). There are 15 residues in the CDR3. The CDR3 DNA follows: TGCAGTGCTAGAGATTGGACTAGCGGGGGGGCTAAGCAGTTCTTC. Translation gives CSARDWTSGGAKQFF.

This clonotype has ten or more counts. The CDR3 nucleotides are TGTGCCACCAGTGACCACTCACAGCTTAATAGCCACGAGCAGTACTTC. It specifies CATSDHSQLNSHEQYF. The gene calls are TRBV24-1 and TRBJ2-7, with D hard to call. V was pared by 4 bases and J by 5 bases, with 20 bases between. Germline-derived CDR1 and CDR2 are KGHDR and SFDVKD. The CDR3 sequence is 16 residues long.

The V gene is TRBV4-3, the J gene TRBJ2-2; D not resolved. Germline lookup yields CDR1 LGHNA and CDR2 YSLEER. V was shortened by 0 bases and J by 2 bases, with 10 bases between the two germline ends. The length of the CDR3 is 16 residues. The CDR3 nucleotides are TGCGCCAGCAGCCAAGATCATAGACCAAACACCGGGGAGCTGTTTTTT. It is translated as CASSQDHRPNTGELFF.

This clonotype was seen at least ten times. J is TRBJ1-2 and V is TRBV20-1; TRBD1 matches at 7 bases. CDR3 length: 19 residues. V shed 1 base and J 0 bases; nucleotides not matched to a gene: 17. The germline gives CDR1 DFQATT, CDR2 SNEGSKA (reference sequence). CDR3: CSARVQGGRKTGTNYGYTF. The DNA for the CDR3 is TGCAGTGCTAGAGTCCAAGGAGGGAGGAAGACAGGGACTAACTATGGCTACACCTTC.

This clonotype appeared many times. This chain joins TRBV3-1 and TRBJ1-2; no clear D. This CDR3 spans 13 amino acids. The V end was cut by 2 bases, the J end by 1 base, with 5 bases between. Germline CDR1 and CDR2: LGHDT and YNNKEL (reference sequence). Here the CDR3 reads CASSQTFNYGYTF. Written as DNA, the CDR3 is TGTGCCAGCAGCCAAACGTTTAACTATGGCTACACCTTC.

This clonotype came up many times. The chain couples TRBV7-3 to TRBJ1-4; 8 bases are a match to TRBD1. The CDR3 has 13 amino acids. Germline CDR1 and CDR2: SGHTA and FQGTGA. Trimming removed 2 bases from V and 8 bases from J; junction bases left unmatched: 1. CDR3 sequence (DNA): TGTGCCAGCAGCTTATACAGGGGGGAAAAACTGTTTTTT. It translates to CASSLYRGEKLFF.

The V gene is TRBV24-1, the J gene TRBJ2-1, with D tentatively TRBD2 (7 bases). This CDR3 contains 17 residues. V was pared by 3 bases and J by 6 bases, with 20 bases between. The V gene's germline CDR1 is KGHDR and CDR2 SFDVKD. CDR3 bases: TGTGCCACCAGTGATAAGGGGGGGGACACTCTTGTCAATGAGCAGTTCTTC. Translation: CATSDKGGDTLVNEQFF.

This clonotype was picked up a small number of times. The chain employs TRBV12-3 or TRBV12-4 and TRBJ2-2; the D is unclear. CDR3 size: 16 residues. Trimming cost V 3 bases and J 4 bases, with 15 bases left between them. The CDR3 sequence is CASSFLPSRSTGELFF. In DNA form, the CDR3 reads TGTGCCAGCAGTTTCCTGCCTTCTAGAAGCACCGGGGAGCTGTTTTTT.